This T cell receptor (beta chain) was observed in a study of blood T cell repertoires in COVID-19. V was clipped by 4 bases and J by 0 bases; unmatched bases: 7. Germline CDR1 and CDR2: LGHDT and YNNKEL (reference sequence). The CDR3 has 17 residues. Clones were read by immunoSEQ multiplex PCR, and TCRdb kept only the in-frame ones, dropping some. Of approximately 200,000 clones listed, about 81% are singletons. This clone was seen more than once but under ten times. The sample was peripheral blood. This sequence was found in a woman older than 75 with COVID-19, enrolled during active disease. This chain connects TRBV3-1 (or the pseudogene TRBV3-2) to TRBJ1-2; 11 bases are a match to TRBD1. The CDR3 here is CASSPLGTGGSNYGYTF. CDR3 bases: TGTGCCAGCAGCCCCCTCGGGACAGGGGGATCTAACTATGGCTACACCTTC.